The 26 T cell receptor beta chains below come from one sample, sequenced in a study of radiotherapy plus CTLA-4 blockade in lung cancer. Profiling relied on immunoSEQ multiplex PCR, and the TCRdb table lists in-frame clones only, not all of them. The repertoire holds 55,000 or so clones, with about 80% as singletons. The sample in question was peripheral blood, obtained from a patient treated with radiotherapy plus ipilimumab. The receptor source for this set is a human donor with non-small cell lung cancer whose response to radiotherapy plus ipilimumab could not be evaluated.

This chain joins TRBV28 and TRBJ2-5; tentatively, D is TRBD2 (6 bases). The CDR3 has 14 residues. Germline V gene lookup returns CDR1 MDHEN and CDR2 SYDVKM. V shed 6 bases and J shed 1 base, with 12 bases lying between them. In DNA form, the CDR3 reads TGTGCCAGCAGCCTCGGAGGGGCCCAAGAGACCCAGTACTTC. It translates to CASSLGGAQETQYF.

The rearrangement links TRBV30 to TRBJ2-3; 7 positions agree with TRBD2. Germline CDR1 is GTSNPN and CDR2 is SVGIG (reference sequence). This CDR3 region has 16 residues. After removal of 0 bases from V and 5 bases from J, the junction contained 11 bases not matched to a gene. The CDR3 here is CAWSVRAGWGGDTQYF. The CDR3 nucleotides are TGTGCCTGGAGTGTACGAGCGGGGTGGGGAGGAGATACGCAGTATTTT. Combining the CDR3 with reference TRBV30 and TRBJ2-3 gives the whole variable domain SQTIHQWPATLVQPVGSPLSLECTVEGTSNPNLYWYRQAAGRGLQLLFYSVGIGQISSEVPQNLSASRPQDRQFILSSKKLLLSDSGFYLCAWSVRAGWGGDTQYFGPGTRLTVL.

This rearrangement joins TRBV14 to TRBJ2-5, with a weak D call TRBD2 (5 bases). V gave up 0 bases and J gave up 7 bases, with 12 bases separating them. The CDR3 is 14 amino acids. Germline-derived CDR1 and CDR2 are SGHDN and FVKESK. The CDR3 here is CASSQDDPRGTQYF. CDR3 coding DNA: TGTGCCAGCAGCCAAGATGACCCCCGGGGGACCCAGTACTTC.

This clone was counted once. The chain joins TRBV28 to TRBJ2-3, with 7 bases fitting TRBD2. CDR3 length equals 13 residues. The trim removed 8 bases at V and 0 bases at J, leaving 2 bases unmatched. Germline CDR1 and CDR2: MDHEN and SYDVKM. The CDR3 DNA reads TGTGCCAGCGGCGGGGGAAGCACAGATACGCAGTATTTT. This translates into CASGGGSTDTQYF.

This CDR3 reads CAISGPASGKPGELFF. CDR3 DNA sequence: TGTGCCATCAGTGGACCCGCTAGCGGGAAGCCCGGGGAGCTGTTTTTT. The rearrangement links TRBV10-3 to TRBJ2-2; 9 bases line up with TRBD2. The CDR3 loop spans 16 amino acids. Unmatched junction bases numbered 9, after V lost 4 bases and J lost 6 bases. Germline CDR1 is ENHRY and CDR2 is SYGVKD.

The chain has TRBV7-2 and TRBJ1-1; TRBD1 is a possible D gene (5 bases). The germline V and J ends were trimmed by 3 bases and 4 bases, with 15 bases remaining between them. The CDR3 is made up of 15 amino acids. The germline gives CDR1 SGHTA, CDR2 FQGNSA. In DNA, the CDR3 is TGTGCCAGCAGCTTGGGGGGTGGCGCGAGCACTGAAGCTTTCTTT. Translation: CASSLGGGASTEAFF.

V is TRBV13 and J is TRBJ1-2, with D perhaps matching TRBD1 (5 bases). The CDR3 covers 16 residues. Looked up from germline, CDR1 is PRHDT and CDR2 is FYEKMQ (reference sequence). V lost 5 bases and J lost 1, with 17 bases in between. The DNA for the CDR3 is TGTGCCAGCAGCCGTCAAGGGGCGGGGATTAACTATGGCTACACCTTC. Amino acid sequence: CASSRQGAGINYGYTF.

The chain links TRBV25-1 to TRBJ2-7; 7 bases line up with TRBD2. With 3 bases clipped from V and 2 bases from J, the junction kept 7 bases outside the gene matches. There are 15 residues in the CDR3. Germline loops: CDR1 MGHDK, CDR2 SYGVNS. Written as DNA, the CDR3 is TGTGCCAGCAGTGATGGCGGGGGAAGAACCTACGAGCAGTACTTC. It yields the protein CASSDGGGRTYEQYF.

This chain links TRBV28 with TRBJ2-5; the D gene is possibly TRBD2 (6 bases). The DNA end is more similar to TRBJ2-7, so the J call may be wrong. The CDR3 loop spans 16 amino acids. Germline V gene lookup returns CDR1 MDHEN and CDR2 SYDVKM. CDR3 DNA sequence: TGTGCCAGCACCCCAAGGTTGGCTAGCGCAATCTACGAGCAGTACTTC. It codes for CASTPRLASAIYEQYF.

The chain employs TRBV19 and TRBJ2-1, with a tentative D call TRBD2 (6 bases). This CDR3 is built from 14 residues. Trimming left V 7 bases short and J 1 base short, with 11 bases between. Germline V gene data show CDR1 as LNHDA and CDR2 as SQIVND (reference sequence). CDR3 DNA sequence: TGTGCCAGTATGCTAGCGCATTCCTACAATGAGCAGTTCTTC. This sequence encodes CASMLAHSYNEQFF.

This chain uses TRBV7-2 with TRBJ2-7; D perhaps matches TRBD2 (5 bases). Germline-derived CDR1 and CDR2 are SGHTA and FQGNSA. This CDR3 comprises 17 residues. With 5 bases removed from V and 4 bases from J, the gap between germline ends came to 24 bases. The CDR3 nucleotides are TGTGCCAGCAGCCAACGGGGAGACGCCGCCAGATTGTACGAGCAGTACTTC. Its translation is CASSQRGDAARLYEQYF.

This rearrangement joins TRBV28 to TRBJ1-1; 9 nucleotides line up with TRBD1. The junction had 10 bases not matched to a gene; V was cut back by 3 bases and J by 8 bases. Germline V CDR1 and CDR2: MDHEN, SYDVKM. The CDR3 covers 15 residues. Here the CDR3 reads CASSFLQGAGMEAFF. Written as DNA, the CDR3 is TGTGCCAGCAGTTTCCTACAGGGGGCGGGGATGGAAGCTTTCTTT. The whole variable domain, remainder taken from reference TRBV28 and TRBJ1-1, is DVKVTQSSRYLVKRTGEKVFLECVQDMDHENMFWYRQDPGLGLRLIYFSYDVKMKEKGDIPEGYSVSREKKERFSLILESASTNQTSMYLCASSFLQGAGMEAFFGQGTRLTVV.

The chain combines TRBV7-2 with TRBJ2-1; no clear D gene. Per the germline V gene, CDR1 is SGHTA and CDR2 is FQGNSA. CDR3 length equals 16 residues. The V gene lost 0 bases and the J gene lost 2 bases, with 11 bases spanning the gap. In DNA, the CDR3 is TGTGCCAGCAGCTTAGCGGAGCAGTTGGCCTACAATGAGCAGTTCTTC. Encoded protein: CASSLAEQLAYNEQFF.

This clone was found a few times. As DNA, the CDR3 is TGTGCCAGCAGCCAAGATTGGAGGGGCGGTGGCTACACCTTC. Its protein product is CASSQDWRGGGYTF. This sequence joins TRBV14 and TRBJ1-2, with D maybe TRBD1 (5 bases). The CDR3 totals 14 residues. Germline V gives CDR1 SGHDN, CDR2 FVKESK. Trimming cost V 0 bases and J 7 bases, with 12 bases left between them.

The chain carries TRBV7-2 and TRBJ2-1; the D is unclear. V was shortened by 0 bases and J by 0 bases, with 9 bases between the two germline ends. CDR1 and CDR2 from the germline V gene are SGHTA and FQGNSA. This CDR3 has 16 amino acids. The CDR3 DNA sequence: TGTGCCAGCAGCTTAGCGGCTGCCAGCTCCTACAATGAGCAGTTCTTC. Translation gives CASSLAAASSYNEQFF.

The gene calls are TRBV7-2 and TRBJ2-1; tentatively, D is TRBD1 (5 bases). This CDR3 is built from 15 residues. V was trimmed by 5 bases and J by 5 bases, leaving 16 bases between them. CDR1 is SGHTA, CDR2 FQGNSA, per germline. CDR3 sequence (DNA): TGTGCCAGCAGCGCCCGAAGGGGTGACAACAATGAGCAGTTCTTC. The encoded protein is CASSARRGDNNEQFF. Looking up the rest from reference TRBV7-2 and TRBJ2-1 gives the full variable domain: GAGVSQSPSNKVTEKGKDVELRCDPISGHTALYWYRQSLGQGLEFLIYFQGNSAPDKSGLPSDRFSAERTGGSVSTLTIQRTQQEDSAVYLCASSARRGDNNEQFFGPGTRLTVL.

J is TRBJ2-2 and V is TRBV19; TRBD1 agrees at 8 bases. Germline assignment: CDR1 LNHDA and CDR2 SQIVND (reference sequence). V lost 5 bases and J lost 6; bases outside the gene matches: 8. This CDR3 comprises 15 residues. CDR3 coding DNA: TGTGCCAGTAGTTTCCATTTACAGGGGGCCGGGGAGCTGTTTTTT. Protein product: CASSFHLQGAGELFF.

The rearrangement links TRBV6-6 to TRBJ1-5; D not resolved. With 5 bases removed from V and 3 bases from J, the gap between germline ends came to 11 bases. Germline-derived CDR1 and CDR2 are MNHNY and SVGAGI (reference sequence). The CDR3 is made up of 14 amino acids. CDR3 nucleotides: TGTGCCAGCAGTCCCTCACAGTCCAATCAGCCCCAGCATTTT. Amino acids: CASSPSQSNQPQHF.

V and J are TRBV18 and TRBJ2-3; tentative D call: TRBD1 (5 bases). CDR1 is KGHSH and CDR2 is LQKENI in the germline V gene. Trimming removed 0 bases at V and 2 bases at J, with 9 bases between. CDR3 length: 15 residues. This CDR3 reads CASSPPRGTTDTQYF. The CDR3 nucleotides are TGTGCCAGCTCACCACCTAGGGGTACCACAGATACGCAGTATTTT.

This clone came up once. The chain has TRBV7-2 and TRBJ2-3; 11 bases fit TRBD2. This CDR3 region has 12 residues. J lost 15 bases, V lost 5 bases, and 7 bases had no gene match. Germline V CDR1 and CDR2: SGHTA, FQGNSA. The CDR3 region is CASSAGGLAAYF. The CDR3 nucleotides read TGTGCCAGCAGCGCCGGGGGACTAGCGGCATATTTT.

V usage is TRBV25-1 and J usage is TRBJ2-3; possibly TRBD2 for D (5 bases). CDR3 length equals 15 residues. Trimming cost V 10 bases and J 5 bases, with 22 bases left between them. CDR1 is MGHDK and CDR2 is SYGVNS in the germline V gene. DNA for the CDR3: TGTGCCACCCCCAGAGGGAGAATTGGTAAAGATACGCAGTATTTT. This translates into CATPRGRIGKDTQYF.

CDR3 DNA sequence: TGTGCCAGCAGTGCGACTAGCGGGAGGGCAGATACGCAGTATTTT. Its translation is CASSATSGRADTQYF. The V call is TRBV28, the J call TRBJ2-3, with 14 bases identical to TRBD2. Germline V gene data show CDR1 as MDHEN and CDR2 as SYDVKM. The junction had 2 bases not matched to a gene; V was cut back by 5 bases and J by 4 bases. The CDR3 consists of 15 residues. Drawing the rest from reference TRBV28 and TRBJ2-3, the complete variable domain is DVKVTQSSRYLVKRTGEKVFLECVQDMDHENMFWYRQDPGLGLRLIYFSYDVKMKEKGDIPEGYSVSREKKERFSLILESASTNQTSMYLCASSATSGRADTQYFGPGTRLTVL.

V and J are TRBV4-3 and TRBJ1-2; TRBD1 matches 8 bases. CDR3 length: 17 residues. The V gene's germline CDR1 is LGHNA and CDR2 YSLEER. V trimming: 0 bases; J trimming: 8 bases; junction bases outside the gene matches: 14. The CDR3 loop reads CASSQEAPGPNRGGYTF. The CDR3 DNA reads TGCGCCAGCAGCCAAGAGGCCCCGGGACCGAACAGGGGGGGCTACACCTTC.

The gene calls are TRBV5-8 and TRBJ1-5, with D tentatively TRBD1 (5 bases). From germline, CDR1 is SGHTS and CDR2 YDEGEE. Trimming took off 4 bases at V and 4 bases at J, with 12 bases between the two ends. The CDR3 is made up of 14 amino acids. The CDR3 DNA follows: TGTGCCAGCAGCACGGGACTGATTAATCAGCCCCAGCATTTT. Protein product: CASSTGLINQPQHF.

V usage is TRBV5-1 and J usage is TRBJ2-1, with no clear D. Looked up from germline, CDR1 is SGHRS and CDR2 is YFSETQ. The CDR3 extends over 15 amino acids. V dropped 0 bases and J dropped 4 bases, with 11 bases sitting between them. As DNA, the CDR3 is TGCGCCAGCAGCTTGGATGGTCAGTTTTACAATGAGCAGTTCTTC. This gives the protein CASSLDGQFYNEQFF.

This clone was counted a single time. V gene TRBV10-1 combines with J gene TRBJ1-3, with D unclear. V shed 5 bases and J shed 0 bases, with 11 bases lying between them. The CDR3 contains 15 residues. Looked up from germline, CDR1 is WNHNN and CDR2 is SYGVQD (reference sequence). The CDR3 spells CASSLQLSSGNTIYF. CDR3 nucleotide sequence: TGCGCCAGCAGTTTACAGCTCTCCTCTGGAAACACCATATATTTT.